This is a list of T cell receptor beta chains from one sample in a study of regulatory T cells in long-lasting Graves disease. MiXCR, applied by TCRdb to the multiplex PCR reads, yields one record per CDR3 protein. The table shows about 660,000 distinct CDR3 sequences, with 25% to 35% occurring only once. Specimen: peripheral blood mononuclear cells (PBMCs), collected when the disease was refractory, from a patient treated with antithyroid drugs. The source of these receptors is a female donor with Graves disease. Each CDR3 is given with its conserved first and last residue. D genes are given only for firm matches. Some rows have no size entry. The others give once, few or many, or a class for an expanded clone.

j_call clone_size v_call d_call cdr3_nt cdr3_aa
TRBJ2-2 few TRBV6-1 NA TGTGCCAGCAGTGAATATGACACCGGGGAGCTGTTTTTT CASSEYDTGELFF
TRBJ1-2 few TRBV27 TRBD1 TGTGCCAGCAGTTTATCGGGACAGCATAACTATGGCTACACCTTC CASSLSGQHNYGYTF
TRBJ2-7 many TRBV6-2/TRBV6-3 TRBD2 TGTGCCAGCAGTCCCGGGACTAGAGGGTACGAGCAGTACTTC CASSPGTRGYEQYF
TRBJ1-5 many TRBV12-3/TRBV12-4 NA TGTGCCAGCAGTGCAGGACGGATTCGAACCAATCAGCCCCAGCATTTT CASSAGRIRTNQPQHF
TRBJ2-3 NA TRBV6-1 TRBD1 TGTGCCAGCAGTGGGCGACAGGGCGAGACAGATACGCAGTATTTT CASSGRQGETDTQYF
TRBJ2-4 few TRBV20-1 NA TGCAGTGCTGAAGGCTTCGGATTGGCCAAAAACATTCAGTACTTC CSAEGFGLAKNIQYF
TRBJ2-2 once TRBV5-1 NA TGCGCCAGCAAGAGTTTGACCGGGGAGCTGTTTTTT CASKSLTGELFF
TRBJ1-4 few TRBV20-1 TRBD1 TGCAGTGCTAGAGATCGCGGGACAGGAGGGGCAATAATGGAAAAACTGTTTTTT CSARDRGTGGAIMEKLFF
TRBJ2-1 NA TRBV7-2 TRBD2 TGTGCCAGCAGCTTAGAGGTAGCGGGAGGGCCCTATGAGCAGTTCTTC CASSLEVAGGPYEQFF
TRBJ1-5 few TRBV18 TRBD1 TGTGCCAGCTCACGGGACAGGGCTAGAGGACAGCCCCAGCATTTT CASSRDRARGQPQHF
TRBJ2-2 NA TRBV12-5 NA TGTGCTAGTGGTTTGGCTGGGGTGCTGTTTTTT CASGLAGVLFF
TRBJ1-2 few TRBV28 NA TGTGCCAGCAGTTTCGTCAGGGGCCGGGGCTACACCTTC CASSFVRGRGYTF
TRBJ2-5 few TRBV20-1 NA TGCAGTGCTAGCCCCTACCGGACGATCCAAGAGACCCAGTACTTC CSASPYRTIQETQYF
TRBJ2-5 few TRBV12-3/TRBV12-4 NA TGTGCCAGCAGTTTGGGCGGGGACGGGACCCAGTACTTC CASSLGGDGTQYF
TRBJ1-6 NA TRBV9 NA TGTGCCAGCAGCGTACTCGATTCGGGTTCACCCCTCCACTTT CASSVLDSGSPLHF
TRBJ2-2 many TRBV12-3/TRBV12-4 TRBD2 TGTGCCAGCAGGACTAGCGGAGAGAACACCGGGGAGCTGTTTTTT CASRTSGENTGELFF
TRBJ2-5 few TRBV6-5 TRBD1 TGTGCCAGCAGTTACAACAGGGAACTGGGACAGAGCTACCAAGAGACCCAGTACTTC CASSYNRELGQSYQETQYF
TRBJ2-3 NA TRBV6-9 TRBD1 TGTGCCAGCAGTTCCCCCGGGACAGGGGCAGTGGATACGCAGTATTTT CASSSPGTGAVDTQYF
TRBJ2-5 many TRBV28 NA TGTGCCAGCAGCCGGATAGAGGAGACCCAGTACTTC CASSRIEETQYF
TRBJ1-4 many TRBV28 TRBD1 TGTGCCAGCAGCCAGGGACAGGGAAGCGAAAAACTGTTTTTT CASSQGQGSEKLFF
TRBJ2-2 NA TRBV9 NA TGTGCCAGCAGCGCCCGATCCTCCACCGGGGAGCTGTTTTTT CASSARSSTGELFF
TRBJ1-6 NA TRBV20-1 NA TGCAGTGCTAGAGATCCAGGGCTTGATTCACCCCTCCACTTT CSARDPGLDSPLHF
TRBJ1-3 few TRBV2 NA TGTGCCAGCAGTGAAGGCGGAGGGTCCGGAAACACCATATATTTT CASSEGGGSGNTIYF
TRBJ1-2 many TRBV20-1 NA TGCAGTGCTAGGCCCGGGTTACCCAACTATGGCTACACCTTC CSARPGLPNYGYTF
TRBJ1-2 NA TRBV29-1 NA TGCAGCGTCCCCGGGCCCTATGGCTACACCTTC CSVPGPYGYTF
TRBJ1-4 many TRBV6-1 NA TGTGCCAGCACCGGACACACCGGATCGGAAAAACTGTTTTTT CASTGHTGSEKLFF
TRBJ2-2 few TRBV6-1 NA TGTGCCAGCAGACCTATAAACACCGGGGAGCTGTTTTTT CASRPINTGELFF
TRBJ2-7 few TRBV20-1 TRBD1 TGCAGTGGACAGGTGACAGGGCGGTACGAGCAGTACTTC CSGQVTGRYEQYF
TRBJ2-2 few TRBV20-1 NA TGCAGTGCTAGATACAGGGCCACCGGGGAGCTGTTTTTT CSARYRATGELFF
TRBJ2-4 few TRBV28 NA TGTGCCAGCAGCCCGGGCCCCCAAAACATTCAGTACTTC CASSPGPQNIQYF
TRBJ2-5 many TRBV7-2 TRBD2 TGTGCCAGCAGCTCCCACCTAACTAGCGGCCAAGAGACCCAGTACTTC CASSSHLTSGQETQYF
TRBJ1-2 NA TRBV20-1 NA TGCAGTGCTAGGTCCGGGCCCCCAGAATATGGCTACACCTTC CSARSGPPEYGYTF
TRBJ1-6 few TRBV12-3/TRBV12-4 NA TGTGCCAGCAGTTTGGGGGGTCTGGGTAATTCACCCCTCCACTTT CASSLGGLGNSPLHF
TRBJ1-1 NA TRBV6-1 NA TGTGCCAGGGTAAGGGGGACTACGATCCCTGAAGCTTTCTTT CARVRGTTIPEAFF
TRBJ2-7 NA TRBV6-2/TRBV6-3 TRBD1 TGTGCCACTTCGGACAGGGCCGAGCAGTACTTC CATSDRAEQYF
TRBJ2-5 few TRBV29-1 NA TGCAGCGTTGATGTCCTCCGGGGGGAGACCCAGTACTTC CSVDVLRGETQYF
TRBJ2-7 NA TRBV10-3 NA TGTGCCATCAGTGTTGGGGACTCATACGAGCAGTACTTC CAISVGDSYEQYF
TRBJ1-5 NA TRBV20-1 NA TGCAGTGCTAGAGAGGGGGGATTCGGGGACAATCAGCCCCAGCATTTT CSAREGGFGDNQPQHF
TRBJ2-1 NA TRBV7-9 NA TGTGCCAGCATCCACCCCACGGGTTATGAGCAGTTCTTC CASIHPTGYEQFF
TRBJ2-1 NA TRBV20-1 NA TGCAGTGCTAGAGATCTTATGAGGGGTAACTACAATGAGCAGTTCTTC CSARDLMRGNYNEQFF
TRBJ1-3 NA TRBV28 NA TGTGCCAGCAATCCGGAGGGAGCTTCCTCTGGAAACACCATATATTTT CASNPEGASSGNTIYF
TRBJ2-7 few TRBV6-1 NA TGTGCCAGCAGTGAAGGGTTGGGGTGGTACGAGCAGTACTTC CASSEGLGWYEQYF
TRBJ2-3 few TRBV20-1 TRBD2 TGCAGTGCTAGGGCCTTCCGACTAGCGGGAAGAGATACGCAGTATTTT CSARAFRLAGRDTQYF
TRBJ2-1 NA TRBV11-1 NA TGTGCCAGCAGCATAAGAACGGACAATGAGCAGTTCTTC CASSIRTDNEQFF
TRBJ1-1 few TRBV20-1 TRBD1 TGCAGTGCTTGGGACAGGGGGAGATCGGACACTGAAGCTTTCTTT CSAWDRGRSDTEAFF
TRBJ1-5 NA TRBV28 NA TGTGCCAGCGAAAAGTCTCTCGAGCCCCAGCATTTT CASEKSLEPQHF
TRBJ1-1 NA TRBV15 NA TGTGCCACCAGCAGAGTAGGAGGTTGGAACACTGAAGCTTTCTTT CATSRVGGWNTEAFF
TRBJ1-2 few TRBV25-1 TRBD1 TGTGCCAGCAGTCGGACAGGGGGCGGATATGGCTACACCTTC CASSRTGGGYGYTF
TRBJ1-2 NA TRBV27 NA TGTGCCAGCAGTGTCATCTCCGGGACATTGAGTGGCTACACCTTC CASSVISGTLSGYTF
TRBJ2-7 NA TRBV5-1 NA TGCGCCAGCAGCTTGGCTGGGGACGGACCCTACGAGCAGTACTTC CASSLAGDGPYEQYF
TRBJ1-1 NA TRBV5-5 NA TGTGCCAGCAGCTTGCCGCAGGAGGGGGCTGAAGCTTTCTTT CASSLPQEGAEAFF
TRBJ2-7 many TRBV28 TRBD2 TGTGCCAGCAGTCTGCAGACTAGCGGGAGGACCTACGAGCAGTACTTC CASSLQTSGRTYEQYF
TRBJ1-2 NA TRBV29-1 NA TGCAGCGTTGCCCCGGATGGCTACACCTTC CSVAPDGYTF
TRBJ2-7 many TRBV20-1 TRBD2 TGCAGTGCCAAAACTAGCGGGACCGCCGAGCAGTACTTC CSAKTSGTAEQYF